This passage covers 10 T cell receptor beta chains from one sample sequenced in a study of shared clonotypes between healthy human individuals. Assay used: immunoSEQ multiplex PCR; TCRdb lists only in-frame clones, some missing. This table holds roughly 490,000 clones, around 80% found once. Sequencing was done on a sample of PBMCs. These receptors came from a woman aged 40 to 49 in good health. Some clones in this sample may be carry-over from other donors' samples.

This rearrangement joins TRBV15 to TRBJ1-5; D may be TRBD1 (5 bases). CDR1 is LNHNV and CDR2 is YYDKDF in the germline V gene (reference sequence). Trimming removed 0 bases from V and 6 bases from J, with 9 bases in between. CDR3 length: 14 amino acids. The DNA of the CDR3 is TGTGCCACCAGCAGAGAGCCGGGGCTTCAGCCCCAGCATTTT. Residues: CATSREPGLQPQHF.

This sequence joins TRBV7-2 and TRBJ2-2; tentative D call: TRBD2 (5 bases). CDR1 is SGHTA and CDR2 is FQGNSA in the germline V gene. V was trimmed by 8 bases and J by 4 bases, leaving 14 bases between them. This CDR3 region has 14 residues. CDR3 sequence (DNA): TGTGCCAGCCGCCCTCGGAGGCTCACCGGGGAGCTGTTTTTT. Protein sequence: CASRPRRLTGELFF.

In its sample, this clone was seen once. J is TRBJ2-1 and V is TRBV9, with D possibly being TRBD2 (6 bases). The CDR3 has 15 residues. The V gene's germline CDR1 is SGDLS and CDR2 YYNGEE. Trimming took off 3 bases at V and 5 bases at J, with 15 bases between the two ends. The CDR3 DNA follows: TGTGCCAGCAGCGGGCGACCGGGACTCAACAATGAGCAGTTCTTC. Amino acids: CASSGRPGLNNEQFF.

For this clone: A read error is the likely source, as a far larger clone sits one nucleotide away. The V gene is TRBV5-6, the J gene TRBJ1-1; D unresolved. The CDR3 covers 13 residues. V lost 4 bases and J 0 bases, leaving 7 bases between the germline ends. CDR1 is SGHDT, CDR2 YYEEEE, per germline. CDR3 loop: CASSPGLNTEAFF. The CDR3 nucleotides are TGTGCCAGCAGCCCAGGACTGAACACTGAAGCTTTCTTT. Complete variable domain (other parts from reference TRBV5-6 and TRBJ1-1): DAGVTQSPTHLIKTRGQQVTLRCSPKSGHDTVSWYQQALGQGPQFIFQYYEEEERQRGNFPDRFSGHQFPNYSSELNVNALLLGDSALYLCASSPGLNTEAFFGQGTRLTVV.

The DNA of the CDR3 is TGCGCCAGCAGCTTGTTTGATAGTCTGGGCTACGAGCAGTACTTC. It yields the protein CASSLFDSLGYEQYF. V gene TRBV5-1 combines with J gene TRBJ2-7; D is uncertain. This CDR3 is 15 amino acids long. CDR1 is SGHRS, CDR2 YFSETQ, per germline. V gave up 1 base and J gave up 3 bases, with 14 bases separating them.

Comments on this clone: A read error may account for a junction end that differs from germline. This same CDR3 is encoded by further DNA sequences in the sample. The CDR3 DNA reads as TGTGCCACCAGCAGAGTACATGGACAGGGGGGCTATGGCTACACCTTT. Its translation is CATSRVHGQGGYGYTF. The V gene is TRBV15, the J gene TRBJ1-2, with 10 bases identical to TRBD1. There are 16 residues in the CDR3. Germline lookup yields CDR1 LNHNV and CDR2 YYDKDF (reference sequence).

The CDR3: CAWSPGLSRSPLHF. The CDR3 coding sequence is TGTGCCTGGAGTCCAGGGTTGTCCCGTTCACCCCTCCACTTT. The genes are TRBV30 and TRBJ1-6; maybe TRBD1 (5 bases). The CDR3 spans 14 residues. The V gene lost 2 bases and the J gene lost 9 bases, with 14 bases spanning the gap. Per germline, CDR1 GTSNPN and CDR2 SVGIG (reference sequence).

The table lists this clone with a few counts. This chain links TRBV4-2 with TRBJ2-7, with 7 nucleotides matching TRBD1. This CDR3 is 14 amino acids long. Germline V CDR1 and CDR2: LGHNA, YNFKEQ. V lost 4 bases and J lost 2; bases outside the gene matches: 5. The CDR3 DNA reads as TGTGCCAGCAGCCGAGGGGACAGCCCCTACGAGCAGTACTTC. As protein: CASSRGDSPYEQYF.

Regarding this clone: Other nucleotide sequences in the sample specify the same CDR3. This chain connects TRBV9 to TRBJ2-7, with 15 bases fitting TRBD2. Germline trimming cut 2 bases from V and 6 bases from J; bases unmatched to any gene: 0. Per germline, CDR1 SGDLS and CDR2 YYNGEE. The CDR3 has 14 amino acids. This CDR3 reads CASSVGLAGGEQYF. The CDR3, as DNA: TGTGCCAGCAGCGTGGGACTAGCGGGAGGCGAGCAGTACTTC.

This chain uses TRBV11-3 with TRBJ2-1; TRBD2 is a possible D gene (6 bases). The V and J ends lost 2 bases and 6 bases respectively, with 11 bases between them. Germline V gene lookup returns CDR1 SGHNT and CDR2 YENEEA. The CDR3 runs 14 residues. In nucleotides, the CDR3 is TGTGCCAGCAGCTTAACGCGGGACGGCAATGAGCAGTTCTTC. It specifies CASSLTRDGNEQFF.